This T cell receptor beta chain is drawn from a study of control samples from healthy donors and cancer patients (TCRdb year 2020). The library was prepared using the immunoSEQ multiplex PCR assay. In TCRdb, the immuneACCESS table is reduced to in-frame sequences with V and J assigned. These tables do not hold every clone; where another copy was compared, an unresolved V gene accounts for under half, and the others remain unexplained. The sample yields tens of thousands of clones; around nine tenths were counted once. 1.6% of the sample lies in the top ten. A word on this clone: There is no known antigen for this receptor. Base-call qualities are not available, and no considerably larger clone is one nucleotide away.

Deletion took 4 bases off V and 0 bases off J, with a span of 6 bases between the germline ends. Inclusive of the bounding cysteine and phenylalanine, the CDR3 is 14 residues long. Left in the record is the CDR3 DNA by itself, 42 bases read in frame from the first base. The germline V gene specifies LGHNA as CDR1 and YSLEER as CDR2. The sequencing input was PBMCs. The clonotype comes from a woman aged 40 to 55 with lung cancer. Recombination connected TRBV4-3 to TRBJ1-4; too little of a D gene remains to name it. The nucleotide sequence reads as follows: TGCGCCAGCAGCCTCGGATCAACTAATGAAAAACTGTTTTTT. It translates as CASSLGSTNEKLFF.